The entry that follows covers one T cell receptor (beta chain) sequence. Its specificity is unknown. Generated by immunoSEQ multiplex PCR, the TCRdb table keeps only in-frame clones and is missing some. The sample holds 110,000 to 150,000 clones, less than 95% seen once. These data are taken from a study of cytomegalovirus exposure and HLA in healthy donors. General study results and limits: Cytomegalovirus status, reportedly, was diagnosed with high specificity and sensitivity by the classifier.

The germline gives CDR1 MRHNA, CDR2 SNTAGT. With V trimmed by 6 bases and J by 4 bases, 8 bases remained unmatched. The CDR3 runs 15 residues. This rearrangement joins TRBV6-4 to TRBJ2-3, with TRBD2 identical over 9 bases. The sequencing sample was made of PBMCs. The receptor was derived from a man aged 18 to 29 in good health and CMV-seropositive. CDR3 nucleotides: TGTGCCAGCAGCCCAACGGCGGGAGGGGCAGATACGCAGTATTTT. Its translation is CASSPTAGGADTQYF.